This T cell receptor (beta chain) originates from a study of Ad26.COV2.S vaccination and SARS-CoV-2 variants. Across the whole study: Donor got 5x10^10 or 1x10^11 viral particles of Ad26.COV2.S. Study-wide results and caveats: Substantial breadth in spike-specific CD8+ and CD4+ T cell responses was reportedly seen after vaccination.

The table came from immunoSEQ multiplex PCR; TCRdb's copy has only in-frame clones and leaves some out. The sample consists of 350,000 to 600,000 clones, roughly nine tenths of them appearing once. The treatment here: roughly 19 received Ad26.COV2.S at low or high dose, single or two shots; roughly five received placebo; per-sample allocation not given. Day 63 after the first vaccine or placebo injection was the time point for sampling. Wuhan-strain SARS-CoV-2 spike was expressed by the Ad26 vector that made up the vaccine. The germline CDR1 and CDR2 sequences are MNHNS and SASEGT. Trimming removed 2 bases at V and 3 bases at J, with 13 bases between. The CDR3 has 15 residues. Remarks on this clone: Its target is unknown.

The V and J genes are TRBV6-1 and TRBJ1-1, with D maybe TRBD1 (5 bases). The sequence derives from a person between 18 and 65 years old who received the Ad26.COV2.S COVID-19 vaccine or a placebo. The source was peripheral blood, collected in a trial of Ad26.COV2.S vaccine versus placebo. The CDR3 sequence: CASSEWGRLDTEAFF. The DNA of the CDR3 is TGTGCCAGCAGTGAATGGGGACGGCTGGACACTGAAGCTTTCTTT.